The 26 T cell receptor beta chains below all came from one sample that was sequenced in a study of cytomegalovirus exposure and HLA in healthy donors. It was with 60 Vbeta and 13 Jbeta primers that the PCR ran. Sequencing was performed with immunoSEQ multiplex PCR; in TCRdb, only in-frame clones are kept and a portion is missing. The sample contains 200,000 or so clones, about 74% of which appear only once. Sequenced material: PBMCs. Receptors were obtained from a man aged 40-49 years in good health and CMV-seronegative.

The V call is TRBV30, the J call TRBJ1-2; D is perhaps TRBD1 (5 bases). Germline lookup yields CDR1 GTSNPN and CDR2 SVGIG (reference sequence). The V gene lost 3 bases and the J gene lost 5 bases, with 10 bases spanning the gap. The length of the CDR3 is 12 residues. This chain's CDR3 is CAWSPGGYGYTF. The DNA of the CDR3 is TGTGCCTGGAGCCCCGGGGGGTATGGCTACACCTTC.

The gene calls are TRBV5-6 and TRBJ1-6; possibly TRBD1 for D (5 bases). Germline CDR1 and CDR2: SGHDT and YYEEEE. V lost 0 bases to trimming and J lost 9 bases, with 10 bases between them. This CDR3 contains 14 residues. CDR3 DNA: TGTGCCAGCAGCTTGGCAGGGATAGGTTCACCCCTCCACTTT. It codes for CASSLAGIGSPLHF.

The rearrangement joins TRBV5-1 to TRBJ2-2, with TRBD2 identical over 11 bases. Germline V gene lookup returns CDR1 SGHRS and CDR2 YFSETQ. The CDR3 is made up of 14 amino acids. With 4 bases clipped from V and 7 bases from J, the junction kept 3 bases outside the gene matches. The CDR3 is CASSQGLAVGELFF. CDR3 bases: TGCGCCAGCAGCCAGGGACTAGCGGTCGGGGAGCTGTTTTTT.

On this clone: A read error may account for a junction end that differs from germline. This rearrangement joins TRBV7-9 to TRBJ1-1, with D perhaps matching TRBD1 (6 bases). This CDR3 has 15 amino acids. CDR1 and CDR2 from the germline V gene are SEHNR and FQNEAQ (reference sequence). This CDR3 is CSSSLNRAMNTEAFF. The CDR3 region has the DNA TGTTCCAGCAGTCTCAACAGGGCCATGAACACTGAAGCTTTCTTT.

This clone was seen only a few times. J is TRBJ2-7 and V is TRBV7-2; 8 bases agree with TRBD1. V trimming: 2 bases; J trimming: 6 bases; junction bases outside the gene matches: 9. The CDR3 runs 15 residues. The V gene's germline CDR1 is SGHTA and CDR2 FQGNSA. The CDR3 sequence is CASSLTGQGLGEQYF. DNA of the CDR3: TGTGCCAGCAGCTTAACCGGACAGGGTCTCGGCGAGCAGTACTTC.

The rearrangement joins TRBV18 to TRBJ2-7; the match to TRBD2 covers 10 bases. V lost 2 bases to trimming and J lost 6 bases; unmatched junction nucleotides: 16. The CDR3 extends over 18 amino acids. Germline V gene lookup returns CDR1 KGHSH and CDR2 LQKENI. The CDR3 DNA sequence: TGTGCCAGCTCACCAGGGGCACCCGGGACTAGCGCCAGAGGCGAGCAGTACTTC. Encoded protein: CASSPGAPGTSARGEQYF.

This clone has just a few counts. This chain uses TRBV27 with TRBJ2-7; D possibly corresponds to TRBD1 (5 bases). The length of the CDR3 is 11 residues. Trimming pared 11 bases from V and 0 bases from J, leaving 8 bases between. Germline CDR1 is MNHEY and CDR2 is SMNVEV (reference sequence). The CDR3 protein is CAAGNSYEQYF. CDR3 nucleotides: TGTGCCGCAGGGAACTCCTACGAGCAGTACTTC.

This chain uses TRBV7-2 with TRBJ2-6; D is possibly TRBD2 (5 bases). The CDR3 extends over 15 amino acids. Trimming took 3 bases from V and 0 from J, leaving 6 bases between them. Germline CDR1 is SGHTA and CDR2 is FQGNSA. CDR3 residues: CASSFEGSGANVLTF. The DNA of the CDR3 is TGTGCCAGCAGCTTTGAGGGCTCTGGGGCCAACGTCCTGACTTTC.

The chain uses TRBV5-8 and TRBJ1-3; perhaps TRBD1 as D (5 bases). Germline CDR1 and CDR2: SGHTS and YDEGEE. Deletions cut 3 bases from V and 4 bases from J, with 11 bases between. The length of the CDR3 is 14 residues. The CDR3 is CASSSGGTGNTIYF. Written as DNA, the CDR3 is TGTGCCAGCAGCTCGGGGGGAACGGGAAACACCATATATTTT.

The chain joins TRBV15 to TRBJ2-1, with unresolved D. Germline CDR1 reads LNHNV; CDR2 reads YYDKDF (reference sequence). Trimming left V 4 bases short and J 8 bases short, with 15 bases between. The CDR3 extends over 14 amino acids. CDR3 sequence (DNA): TGTGCCACCAGCACGAACGGTCCGGTCCATGAGCAGTTCTTC. Encoded protein: CATSTNGPVHEQFF.

The rearrangement links TRBV5-4 to TRBJ2-1, with 10 bases fitting TRBD1. Germline V gene sequence: CDR1 SGHNT, CDR2 YYREEE (reference sequence). With 5 bases clipped from V and 5 bases from J, the junction kept 7 bases outside the gene matches. CDR3 length: 15 residues. DNA for the CDR3: TGTGCCAGCAGAGACGGACAGGGGGGGGACAATGAGCAGTTCTTC. Translation gives CASRDGQGGDNEQFF.

The chain combines TRBV2 with TRBJ1-2; D possibly corresponds to TRBD1 (6 bases). This CDR3 is 13 amino acids long. Per the germline V gene, CDR1 is SNHLY and CDR2 is FYNNEI. V was clipped by 3 bases and J by 6 bases, with 11 bases between them. The CDR3 loop reads CASSEPGAHGYTF. The CDR3 DNA is TGTGCCAGCAGTGAGCCAGGGGCCCATGGCTACACCTTC.

V usage is TRBV7-9 and J usage is TRBJ2-5; perhaps TRBD1 as D (5 bases). Germline CDR1 reads SEHNR; CDR2 reads FQNEAQ (reference sequence). There are 13 residues in the CDR3. V was trimmed by 3 bases and J by 3 bases, leaving 8 bases between them. The CDR3: CASSFRQKETQYF. The DNA for the CDR3 is TGTGCCAGCAGCTTCAGACAGAAAGAGACCCAGTACTTC. Using reference TRBV7-9 and TRBJ2-5 for the parts outside the CDR3, the full variable domain is DTGVSQNPRHKITKRGQNVTFRCDPISEHNRLYWYRQTLGQGPEFLTYFQNEAQLEKSRLLSDRFSAERPKGSFSTLEIQRTEQGDSAMYLCASSFRQKETQYFGPGTRLLVL.

The chain has TRBV29-1 and TRBJ2-7, with D possibly being TRBD1 (6 bases). This CDR3 has 13 residues. Trimming cost V 6 bases and J 6 bases, with 18 bases left between them. CDR1 is SQVTM, CDR2 ANQGSEA, per germline. This CDR3 reads CSVAGSLGGEQYF. CDR3 nucleotide sequence: TGCAGCGTGGCTGGGAGTTTAGGGGGCGAGCAGTACTTC.

This sequence joins TRBV7-9 and TRBJ1-1; D might be TRBD1 (5 bases). V gave up 1 base and J gave up 3 bases, with 6 bases separating them. The CDR3 loop spans 13 amino acids. Germline V gene data show CDR1 as SEHNR and CDR2 as FQNEAQ (reference sequence). CDR3 loop: CASSLDRHTEAFF. The CDR3 DNA is TGTGCCAGCAGCTTAGACAGGCACACTGAAGCTTTCTTT.

The V gene is TRBV5-1, the J gene TRBJ2-3, with 9 nucleotides matching TRBD2. Germline values: CDR1 SGHRS, CDR2 YFSETQ. V shed 3 bases and J 0 bases; nucleotides not matched to a gene: 2. This CDR3 comprises 15 residues. In DNA, the CDR3 is TGCGCCAGCAGCTCGGGACTAGCCAGCACAGATACGCAGTATTTT. Translation gives CASSSGLASTDTQYF.

This sequence joins TRBV6-1 and TRBJ2-7; 7 nucleotides match TRBD1. The ends lost 7 bases at V and 6 bases at J; junction bases unmatched: 6. Germline values: CDR1 MNHNS, CDR2 SASEGT. The CDR3 is 12 residues long. The CDR3 loop reads CASNGQVREQYF. In nucleotides, the CDR3 is TGTGCCAGCAATGGACAGGTCCGCGAGCAGTACTTC.

This clone was detected only a few times. This chain links TRBV28 with TRBJ1-5; D remains unclear. Germline values: CDR1 MDHEN, CDR2 SYDVKM. The V end lost 2 bases, the J end lost 3 bases, and 5 bases lay between the germline ends. This CDR3 comprises 13 residues. The CDR3 region has the DNA TGTGCCAGCAGTTTAACAGACAATCAGCCCCAGCATTTT. It translates to CASSLTDNQPQHF.

The V call is TRBV7-2, the J call TRBJ2-3; D is uncertain. The CDR3 runs to 14 residues. Trimming removed 0 bases from V and 1 base from J, with 5 bases in between. CDR1 is SGHTA and CDR2 is FQGNSA in the germline V gene. In DNA form, the CDR3 reads TGTGCCAGCAGCTTAGCACCGGGCACAGATACGCAGTATTTT. Translated: CASSLAPGTDTQYF.

The chain has TRBV7-2 and TRBJ2-1; D is ambiguous. The CDR3 loop spans 12 amino acids. Germline loops: CDR1 SGHTA, CDR2 FQGNSA. Trimming removed 1 base from V and 9 bases from J, with 7 bases in between. CDR3: CASSLGVTEQFF. CDR3 nucleotides: TGTGCCAGCAGCTTAGGAGTTACTGAGCAGTTCTTC.

The chain links TRBV11-1 to TRBJ1-1; no clear D gene. The germline V gene encodes CDR1 SGHAT and CDR2 FQDESV (reference sequence). This CDR3 region has 14 residues. V lost 5 bases, J lost 4 bases, and 14 bases lay in between. CDR3 coding DNA: TGTGCCAGCAGCATCCGCCCCGGGAGCACTGAAGCTTTCTTT. Translation: CASSIRPGSTEAFF.

The chain uses TRBV29-1 and TRBJ2-5, with 9 bases fitting TRBD1. Unmatched junction bases numbered 2, after V lost 7 bases and J lost 5 bases. Germline loops: CDR1 SQVTM, CDR2 ANQGSEA. The CDR3 contains 11 residues. The CDR3, as DNA: TGCAGCGGTGACAGGGGGGAGACCCAGTACTTC. It is translated as CSGDRGETQYF.

The chain combines TRBV10-3 with TRBJ2-6; TRBD1 might be the D (5 bases). V lost 4 bases and J 0 bases, leaving 10 bases between the germline ends. CDR3 length equals 16 residues. CDR1 and CDR2 from the germline V gene are ENHRY and SYGVKD. In DNA form, the CDR3 reads TGTGCCATCAGTGGCAGGGTTATCTCTGGGGCCAACGTCCTGACTTTC. It codes for CAISGRVISGANVLTF.

This clone was counted a single time. The J gene is TRBJ2-3, the V gene TRBV13; 9 positions match TRBD2. CDR1 and CDR2 (germline): PRHDT, FYEKMQ (reference sequence). CDR3 length equals 14 residues. The J segment lost 6 bases and the V segment lost 2 bases, leaving 3 bases of the junction unmatched. The CDR3 here is CASSLRTSADTQYF. CDR3 in DNA: TGTGCCAGCAGCTTAAGGACTAGCGCGGATACGCAGTATTTT.

This chain links TRBV28 with TRBJ2-1; the match to TRBD2 covers 14 bases. Germline V gene lookup returns CDR1 MDHEN and CDR2 SYDVKM. This CDR3 spans 17 amino acids. V gave up 4 bases and J gave up 6 bases; unmatched junction bases: 8. The CDR3 coding sequence is TGTGCCAGCAGTTCTATCTTGGGGACTAGCGGGAGCAATGAGCAGTTCTTC. This encodes CASSSILGTSGSNEQFF. Looking up the rest from reference TRBV28 and TRBJ2-1 gives the full variable domain: DVKVTQSSRYLVKRTGEKVFLECVQDMDHENMFWYRQDPGLGLRLIYFSYDVKMKEKGDIPEGYSVSREKKERFSLILESASTNQTSMYLCASSSILGTSGSNEQFFGPGTRLTVL.

The rearrangement uses TRBV28 and TRBJ2-1, with 9 nucleotides matching TRBD2. Germline loops: CDR1 MDHEN, CDR2 SYDVKM. The junction had 11 bases not matched to a gene; V was cut back by 6 bases and J by 8 bases. This CDR3 has 15 amino acids. The CDR3 DNA sequence: TGTGCCAGCAGCGCTGACTATATAGCGGGAGATGAGCAGTTCTTC. The encoded protein is CASSADYIAGDEQFF.